Listed below are T cell receptor beta chains from one sample, sequenced in a study of blood T cell repertoires in COVID-19. Sequencing was performed with immunoSEQ multiplex PCR; in TCRdb, only in-frame clones are kept and a portion is missing. The sample lists roughly 400,000 clones, 88% occurring once. What was sequenced was PBMCs or T cells enriched from blood (not recorded which). The receptors derive from a woman between 18 and 29 years old who had been exposed to COVID-19. Both conserved end residues are part of each CDR3. Each record gives: D gene, V gene, clone size, J gene, CDR3 DNA, CDR3 protein. The D gene is left open where the match is weak. Rows give clone size only sometimes, using once, few, many, or a class for an expanded clone.

d_call: -; v_call: TRBV5-4; clone_size: -; j_call: TRBJ1-6; cdr3_nt: TGTGCCAGCAGCTTGACCCGAAGCGATTCACCCCTCCACTTT; cdr3_aa: CASSLTRSDSPLHF
d_call: TRBD2; v_call: TRBV6-5; clone_size: -; j_call: TRBJ2-7; cdr3_nt: TGTGCCAGCAGTTACTCGAAGCGGGGGGACTACGAGCAGTACTTC; cdr3_aa: CASSYSKRGDYEQYF
d_call: -; v_call: TRBV11-2; clone_size: -; j_call: TRBJ1-1; cdr3_nt: TGTGCCAGCAGCTGGAGGGACACTGAAGCTTTCTTT; cdr3_aa: CASSWRDTEAFF
d_call: -; v_call: TRBV12-3/TRBV12-4; clone_size: -; j_call: TRBJ2-2; cdr3_nt: TGTGCCAGCATCGTCACCGGGGAGCTGTTTTTT; cdr3_aa: CASIVTGELFF
d_call: -; v_call: TRBV27; clone_size: -; j_call: TRBJ2-2; cdr3_nt: TGTGCCATCACAACTGGGGCAGGGGCCACCGGGGAGCTGTTTTTT; cdr3_aa: CAITTGAGATGELFF
d_call: -; v_call: TRBV4-1; clone_size: -; j_call: TRBJ1-2; cdr3_nt: TGCGCCAGCAGCCAAGATCCAGGGAGGTATGGCTACACCTTC; cdr3_aa: CASSQDPGRYGYTF
d_call: -; v_call: TRBV7-2; clone_size: few; j_call: TRBJ2-7; cdr3_nt: TGTGCCAGCAGCTTAGCGGAGGGGCCCTACGAGCAGTACTTC; cdr3_aa: CASSLAEGPYEQYF
d_call: -; v_call: TRBV2; clone_size: -; j_call: TRBJ2-7; cdr3_nt: TGTGCCAGCAGTGGGGCCATAACAACCTCCTACGAGCAGTACTTC; cdr3_aa: CASSGAITTSYEQYF
d_call: TRBD1; v_call: TRBV28; clone_size: -; j_call: TRBJ1-2; cdr3_nt: TGTGCCAGCAGGAAGACAGGGAGCTTCTATGGCTACACCTTC; cdr3_aa: CASRKTGSFYGYTF
d_call: -; v_call: TRBV6-4; clone_size: few; j_call: TRBJ1-6; cdr3_nt: TGTGCCAGCAGTGACCAAAGACTGGGTTCACCCCTCCACTTT; cdr3_aa: CASSDQRLGSPLHF
d_call: TRBD2; v_call: TRBV27; clone_size: -; j_call: TRBJ2-7; cdr3_nt: TGTGCCAGCAACCTGACTAGCGGGGGTTACGAGCAGTACTTC; cdr3_aa: CASNLTSGGYEQYF
d_call: TRBD2; v_call: TRBV18; clone_size: -; j_call: TRBJ2-3; cdr3_nt: TGTGCCAGCTCACCCCGATATCTCGGGACTAGCGGGAGAACAGATACGCAGTATTTT; cdr3_aa: CASSPRYLGTSGRTDTQYF
d_call: TRBD1; v_call: TRBV6-5; clone_size: -; j_call: TRBJ1-3; cdr3_nt: TGTGCCAGCAGCCCGGGACAGGCGTTTCGAAACACCATATATTTT; cdr3_aa: CASSPGQAFRNTIYF
d_call: TRBD1; v_call: TRBV6-5; clone_size: -; j_call: TRBJ1-2; cdr3_nt: TGTGCCAGCAGTTTAGGACAGGGCACCTATGGCTACACCTTC; cdr3_aa: CASSLGQGTYGYTF
d_call: TRBD1; v_call: TRBV5-1; clone_size: few; j_call: TRBJ2-7; cdr3_nt: TGCGCCAGCAGCTTTACAGGGGAAGGAAACGAGCAGTACTTC; cdr3_aa: CASSFTGEGNEQYF
d_call: -; v_call: TRBV27; clone_size: few; j_call: TRBJ1-2; cdr3_nt: TGTGCCAGCTCAGCGGGGGGGCGAGATGGCTACACCTTC; cdr3_aa: CASSAGGRDGYTF
d_call: -; v_call: TRBV7-2; clone_size: -; j_call: TRBJ1-1; cdr3_nt: TGTGCCAGCAGCTCCCGGGGAGGGAGGACTGAAGCTTTCTTT; cdr3_aa: CASSSRGGRTEAFF
d_call: TRBD2; v_call: TRBV28; clone_size: once; j_call: TRBJ2-5; cdr3_nt: TGTGCCAGCAGTTTGCTGTCCCCAGCGAGCGGGAGTGAGACCCAGTACTTC; cdr3_aa: CASSLLSPASGSETQYF
d_call: TRBD1; v_call: TRBV27; clone_size: -; j_call: TRBJ1-6; cdr3_nt: TGTGCCAGCAGTTTTGGGACAGGGGGGCCTAATTCACCCCTCCACTTT; cdr3_aa: CASSFGTGGPNSPLHF
d_call: -; v_call: TRBV10-3; clone_size: -; j_call: TRBJ1-5; cdr3_nt: TGTGCCATCAGTGAGGGGAGGGAGGGCTGGCAGCCCCAGCATTTT; cdr3_aa: CAISEGREGWQPQHF
d_call: TRBD2; v_call: TRBV28; clone_size: -; j_call: TRBJ2-5; cdr3_nt: TGTGCCAGCAGTTTAGCGGGAGGGGAGACCCAGTACTTC; cdr3_aa: CASSLAGGETQYF
d_call: TRBD1; v_call: TRBV5-6; clone_size: -; j_call: TRBJ1-4; cdr3_nt: TGTGCCAGCAGCGCGACAGGGGACCCAACTAATGAAAAACTGTTTTTT; cdr3_aa: CASSATGDPTNEKLFF
d_call: TRBD2; v_call: TRBV4-2; clone_size: -; j_call: TRBJ2-1; cdr3_nt: TGTGCCAGCAGCCTCCCCCCTAGCGGGGATAACAATGAGCAGTTCTTC; cdr3_aa: CASSLPPSGDNNEQFF
d_call: TRBD1; v_call: TRBV9; clone_size: -; j_call: TRBJ2-7; cdr3_nt: TGTGCCAGCAGCGCAGGACAGGGAGGCTACGAGCAGTACTTC; cdr3_aa: CASSAGQGGYEQYF
d_call: TRBD2; v_call: TRBV7-2; clone_size: -; j_call: TRBJ2-1; cdr3_nt: TGTGCCAGCAGCTTAGCGACTAGCGGATACAATGAGCAGTTCTTC; cdr3_aa: CASSLATSGYNEQFF
d_call: -; v_call: TRBV19; clone_size: -; j_call: TRBJ1-1; cdr3_nt: TGTGCCAGTAGCATACCGGGGGCTGAAGCTTTCTTT; cdr3_aa: CASSIPGAEAFF